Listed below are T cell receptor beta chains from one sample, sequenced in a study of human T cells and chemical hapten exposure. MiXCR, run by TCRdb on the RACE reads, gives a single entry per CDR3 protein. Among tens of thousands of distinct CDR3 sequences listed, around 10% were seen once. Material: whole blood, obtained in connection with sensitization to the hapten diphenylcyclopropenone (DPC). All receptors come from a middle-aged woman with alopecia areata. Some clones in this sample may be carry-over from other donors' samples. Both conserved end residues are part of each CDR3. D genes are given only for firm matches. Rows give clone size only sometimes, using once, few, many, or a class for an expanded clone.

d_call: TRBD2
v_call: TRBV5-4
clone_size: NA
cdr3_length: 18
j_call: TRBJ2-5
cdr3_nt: TGTGCCAGCAGCTTCGTGCTAGCGGGAGTCGGGGCCGGAGAGACCCAGTACTTC
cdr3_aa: CASSFVLAGVGAGETQYF

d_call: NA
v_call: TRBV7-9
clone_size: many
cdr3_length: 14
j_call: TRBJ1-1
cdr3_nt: TGTGCCAGCAGCTCCTCCGGACTCGGCACTGAAGCTTTCTTT
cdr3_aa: CASSSSGLGTEAFF

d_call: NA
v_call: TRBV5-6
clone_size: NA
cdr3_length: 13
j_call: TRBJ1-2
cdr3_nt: TGTGCCAGCAGCTTAAGGTTGGGGTATGGCTACACCTTC
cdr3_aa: CASSLRLGYGYTF

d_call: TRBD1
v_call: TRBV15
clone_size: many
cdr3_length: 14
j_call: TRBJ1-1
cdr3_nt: TGTGCCACCAGCAGGGGACAGATAGAGGGTGAAGCTTTCTTT
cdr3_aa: CATSRGQIEGEAFF

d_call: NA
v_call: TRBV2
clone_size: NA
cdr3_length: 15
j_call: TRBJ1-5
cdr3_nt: TGTGCCAGCAGTGAGGACGGGGGCCTCAATCAGCCCCAGCATTTT
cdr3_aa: CASSEDGGLNQPQHF

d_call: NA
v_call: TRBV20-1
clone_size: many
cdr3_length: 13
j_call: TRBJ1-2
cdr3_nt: TGCAGTGTCCGCCGGGACCTCAACTATGGCTACACCTTC
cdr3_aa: CSVRRDLNYGYTF

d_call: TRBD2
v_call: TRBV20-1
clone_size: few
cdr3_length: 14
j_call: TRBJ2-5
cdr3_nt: TGCAGTGCTAGAGATGGCGGGGGGGCAGAGACCCAGTACTTC
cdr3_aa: CSARDGGGAETQYF

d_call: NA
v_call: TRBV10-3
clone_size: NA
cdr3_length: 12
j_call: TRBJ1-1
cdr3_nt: TGTGCCATCAGTGAGGAGGCAGGAAGAGCTTTCTTT
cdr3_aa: CAISEEAGRAFF

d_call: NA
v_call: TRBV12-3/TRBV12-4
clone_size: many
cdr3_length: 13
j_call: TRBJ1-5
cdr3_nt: TGTGCCAGCAGTTTACAGGGAGGGCAGCCCCAGCATTTT
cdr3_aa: CASSLQGGQPQHF

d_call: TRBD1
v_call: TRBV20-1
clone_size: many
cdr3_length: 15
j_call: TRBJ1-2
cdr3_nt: TGCAGTGCTAGAGATTTAGGACAGGGGGGCTATGGCTACACCTTC
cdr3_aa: CSARDLGQGGYGYTF

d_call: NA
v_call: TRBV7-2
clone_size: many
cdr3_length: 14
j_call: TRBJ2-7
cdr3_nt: TGTGCCAGCAGCTTAGAGGAGGGGACCTACGAGCAGTACTTC
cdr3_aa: CASSLEEGTYEQYF

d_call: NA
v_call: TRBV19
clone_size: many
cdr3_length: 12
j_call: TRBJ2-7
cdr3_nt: TGTGCCAGCTCGAACGTGGGCTACGAGCAGTACTTC
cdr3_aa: CASSNVGYEQYF